A single sample gave rise to the 13 T cell receptor beta chains below, sequenced in a study of CD8+ T cells in alopecia areata. The authors extracted RNA and reverse transcribed it into cDNA as the sequencing template. Sequencing was performed with immunoSEQ multiplex PCR; in TCRdb, only in-frame clones are kept and a portion is missing. This table holds roughly 190,000 clones, roughly 60% found once. Treatment specified: oral pan-JAK inhibitor, 5-10 mg twice daily. The sample here was CD4+ T cells sorted from blood, taken at week 24, from a patient treated with tofacitinib. The receptors were sampled from a human donor with alopecia areata.

This clone was recorded only once. The rearrangement joins TRBV29-1 to TRBJ2-1, with 8 nucleotides matching TRBD1. V lost 3 bases and J lost 1; bases outside the gene matches: 2. The CDR3 sequence is 14 residues long. Germline V gene lookup returns CDR1 SQVTM and CDR2 ANQGSEA. This chain's CDR3 is CSVDRTGSYNEQFF. CDR3 nucleotides: TGCAGCGTTGATAGGACAGGGTCCTACAATGAGCAGTTCTTC.

In DNA form, the CDR3 reads TGCAGCGTTGCGCGGGGAGTGGGCACTGAAGCTTTCTTT. Its protein is CSVARGVGTEAFF. The chain carries TRBV29-1 and TRBJ1-1; no definite D call. Germline V CDR1 and CDR2: SQVTM, ANQGSEA. The CDR3 loop spans 13 amino acids. Trimming removed 4 bases from V and 4 bases from J, with 13 bases in between.

The chain couples TRBV9 to TRBJ1-1, with TRBD1 matching 11 bases. Germline loops: CDR1 SGDLS, CDR2 YYNGEE. CDR3 length equals 17 residues. With V trimmed by 4 bases and J by 0 bases, 8 bases remained unmatched. The CDR3 DNA sequence: TGTGCCAGCAGCCAAGGACAGGGGGCGAATTTGAACACTGAAGCTTTCTTT. It translates to CASSQGQGANLNTEAFF.

The rearrangement joins TRBV2 to TRBJ1-2; a weak D match, TRBD1 (5 bases). This CDR3 is 14 amino acids long. Germline V gene lookup returns CDR1 SNHLY and CDR2 FYNNEI. Between the trimmed V and J ends, which lost 3 bases and 4 bases, there was a span of 12 bases. CDR3 DNA: TGTGCCAGCAGTGATCAGACAGTGTTCTATGGCTACACCTTC. Encoded protein: CASSDQTVFYGYTF.

This chain links TRBV23-1 with TRBJ1-2, with a weak D call TRBD1 (5 bases). TRBV23-1 is flagged as an ORF with uncertain function. This CDR3 has 15 amino acids. V was clipped by 4 bases and J by 7 bases, with 19 bases between them. The CDR3 reads CASSPENPGRRGYTF. CDR3 DNA sequence: TGCGCCAGCAGTCCCGAAAACCCGGGACGCCGTGGCTACACCTTC.

This chain joins TRBV19 and TRBJ1-2; TRBD1 aligns across 8 bases. Trimming removed 8 bases from V and 3 bases from J; junction bases left unmatched: 8. Per germline, CDR1 LNHDA and CDR2 SQIVND (reference sequence). The CDR3 runs to 14 residues. CDR3 sequence (DNA): TGTGCCAGTCAGTCAGGGGGCGCAGACTATGGCTACACCTTC. It yields the protein CASQSGGADYGYTF.

V usage is TRBV7-9 and J usage is TRBJ1-2; TRBD1 matches at 11 bases. The germline V gene has CDR1 SEHNR and CDR2 FQNEAQ (reference sequence). The ends lost 5 bases at V and 6 bases at J; junction bases unmatched: 11. This CDR3 region has 16 residues. Written as DNA, the CDR3 is TGTGCCAGCAGCCACCGGACAGGACAGGGGGCCCATGGCTACACCTTC. Its translation: CASSHRTGQGAHGYTF.

This chain joins TRBV6-1 and TRBJ1-1; D is ambiguous. V lost 2 bases and J lost 7, with 8 bases in between. This CDR3 has 12 amino acids. Looked up from germline, CDR1 is MNHNS and CDR2 is SASEGT. Written as DNA, the CDR3 is TGTGCCAGCAGTGAAACACAGCTTGAAGCTTTCTTT. Translated, it gives CASSETQLEAFF.

The CDR3 reads CASSLGPVTDTQYF. DNA for the CDR3: TGCGCCAGCAGCTTGGGGCCAGTCACAGATACGCAGTATTTT. This chain connects TRBV5-1 to TRBJ2-3; no clear D gene. The germline gives CDR1 SGHRS, CDR2 YFSETQ. V was trimmed by 0 bases and J by 2 bases, leaving 7 bases between them. The CDR3 covers 14 residues.

This clone was counted between two and nine times. The rearrangement uses TRBV6-1 and TRBJ2-4; no clear D gene. V dropped 4 bases and J dropped 0 bases, with 7 bases sitting between them. CDR3 length: 14 amino acids. Germline V lookup: CDR1 MNHNS, CDR2 SASEGT. CDR3 amino acids: CASSVEKAKNIQYF. The CDR3 nucleotides are TGTGCCAGCAGTGTGGAGAAAGCCAAAAACATTCAGTACTTC.

In nucleotides, the CDR3 is TGTGCCAGCACACGACAGGGGGGTTTAATAGGCTCCTACAATGAGCAGTTCTTC. Its protein is CASTRQGGLIGSYNEQFF. The chain links TRBV27 to TRBJ2-1, with 9 positions matching TRBD1. Germline V gene data show CDR1 as MNHEY and CDR2 as SMNVEV (reference sequence). With V trimmed by 7 bases and J by 0 bases, 13 bases remained unmatched. The CDR3 has 18 residues.

The J gene is TRBJ1-2, the V gene TRBV7-2, with D possibly TRBD1 on 5 matching bases. The CDR3 has 13 amino acids. V shed 1 base and J shed 5 bases, with 8 bases lying between them. Germline V gene lookup returns CDR1 SGHTA and CDR2 FQGNSA. CDR3 amino acids: CASSLDAGYGYTF. CDR3 DNA sequence: TGTGCCAGCAGCTTAGATGCAGGGTATGGCTACACCTTC.

This clone was seen just once. The chain recombines TRBV9 with TRBJ2-7; no reliable D call. Trimming pared 2 bases from V and 2 bases from J, leaving 11 bases between. The CDR3 has 14 residues. Germline-derived CDR1 and CDR2 are SGDLS and YYNGEE. In DNA form, the CDR3 reads TGTGCCAGCAGCGTCGGTTATAGCCCCTACGAGCAGTACTTC. Translation: CASSVGYSPYEQYF.